This is a list of T cell receptor beta chains from one sample in a study of CD8 T cells in Susac syndrome. TCRdb called the immunoSEQ multiplex PCR reads again in MiXCR, with one record for every CDR3 protein. The sample has some 200,000 distinct CDR3 sequences; about 95% are singletons. Sequenced material: CD4+ T cells from PBMCs. These receptors originate from a human donor with multiple sclerosis. Each CDR3 is given with its conserved first and last residue. Each record gives: CDR3 protein, CDR3 DNA, clone size, CDR3 length, V gene, J gene, D gene. A D gene is named only where the DNA matches it firmly. Size values are once, few and many counts, or a class for expanded clones, and some rows have none.

CDR3aa: CASSLGQGRMTQYF
CDR3nt: TGTGCCAGCAGCCTTGGACAGGGAAGGATGACCCAGTACTTC
abundance: NA
len: 14
v_gene: TRBV3-1
j_gene: TRBJ2-5
d_gene: TRBD1

CDR3aa: CASSQGSQPQHF
CDR3nt: TGTGCCAGCAGTCAAGGGAGTCAGCCCCAGCATTTT
abundance: few
len: 12
v_gene: TRBV3-1
j_gene: TRBJ1-5
d_gene: NA

CDR3aa: CSARSGSDYNEQFF
CDR3nt: TGCAGTGCTCGGAGCGGGAGCGACTACAATGAGCAGTTCTTC
abundance: NA
len: 14
v_gene: TRBV20-1
j_gene: TRBJ2-1
d_gene: TRBD2

CDR3aa: CASSPTASGIRQFF
CDR3nt: TGTGCCAGCAGCCCGACGGCTAGCGGGATCAGGCAGTTCTTC
abundance: NA
len: 14
v_gene: TRBV7-6
j_gene: TRBJ2-1
d_gene: TRBD2

CDR3aa: CSVEAQHSGNTIYF
CDR3nt: TGCAGCGTTGAAGCGCAGCACTCTGGAAACACCATATATTTT
abundance: once
len: 14
v_gene: TRBV29-1
j_gene: TRBJ1-3
d_gene: NA

CDR3aa: CASSLVTGNTGELFF
CDR3nt: TGTGCCAGCAGTTTAGTAACGGGAAACACCGGGGAGCTGTTTTTT
abundance: NA
len: 15
v_gene: TRBV12-3/TRBV12-4
j_gene: TRBJ2-2
d_gene: NA

CDR3aa: CAWSPGRGHYTEAFF
CDR3nt: TGTGCCTGGAGCCCGGGCCGAGGGCACTACACTGAAGCTTTCTTT
abundance: NA
len: 15
v_gene: TRBV30
j_gene: TRBJ1-1
d_gene: NA

CDR3aa: CSAPSGGQETQYF
CDR3nt: TGCAGTGCCCCCAGCGGGGGCCAAGAGACCCAGTACTTC
abundance: NA
len: 13
v_gene: TRBV20-1
j_gene: TRBJ2-5
d_gene: TRBD2

CDR3aa: CASSEGLGSTDTQYF
CDR3nt: TGTGCCAGCAGCGAGGGACTAGGGAGCACAGATACGCAGTATTTT
abundance: NA
len: 15
v_gene: TRBV12-3/TRBV12-4
j_gene: TRBJ2-3
d_gene: TRBD2

CDR3aa: CASSTAYEEIF
CDR3nt: TGTGCCAGCTCTACAGCCTACGAGGAGATATTC
abundance: NA
len: 11
v_gene: TRBV2
j_gene: TRBJ2-7
d_gene: NA

CDR3aa: CASSRDRVSHEQYF
CDR3nt: TGCGCCAGCAGCCGGGACAGGGTCTCTCACGAGCAGTACTTC
abundance: NA
len: 14
v_gene: TRBV4-1
j_gene: TRBJ2-7
d_gene: TRBD1

CDR3aa: CASSLGGRGGNEQFF
CDR3nt: TGTGCCAGCAGCTTGGGGGGGAGAGGAGGAAATGAGCAGTTCTTC
abundance: NA
len: 15
v_gene: TRBV5-4
j_gene: TRBJ2-1
d_gene: NA

CDR3aa: CASSPPLRSSYEQYF
CDR3nt: TGTGCCAGCAGCCCCCCCTTGAGGAGCTCCTACGAGCAGTACTTC
abundance: NA
len: 15
v_gene: TRBV6-1
j_gene: TRBJ2-7
d_gene: NA

CDR3aa: CSARVDYNQGTQYF
CDR3nt: TGCAGTGCTAGGGTGGACTATAACCAAGGGACCCAGTACTTC
abundance: NA
len: 14
v_gene: TRBV20-1
j_gene: TRBJ2-5
d_gene: NA

CDR3aa: CSAWTSGGSTDTQYF
CDR3nt: TGCAGTGCTTGGACTAGCGGGGGCTCAACAGATACGCAGTATTTT
abundance: NA
len: 15
v_gene: TRBV20-1
j_gene: TRBJ2-3
d_gene: TRBD2

CDR3aa: CASSLGARDGYTF
CDR3nt: TGTGCCAGCAGCCTGGGGGCACGGGATGGCTACACCTTC
abundance: NA
len: 13
v_gene: TRBV12-3/TRBV12-4
j_gene: TRBJ1-2
d_gene: NA

CDR3aa: CSVTGTAEKLFF
CDR3nt: TGCAGCGTTACCGGGACAGCAGAAAAACTGTTTTTT
abundance: NA
len: 12
v_gene: TRBV29-1
j_gene: TRBJ1-4
d_gene: TRBD1

CDR3aa: CASSAGDSGETQYF
CDR3nt: TGCGCCAGCAGCGCGGGGGACTCGGGAGAGACCCAGTACTTC
abundance: NA
len: 14
v_gene: TRBV5-1
j_gene: TRBJ2-5
d_gene: TRBD2

CDR3aa: CASSQRQNTGELFF
CDR3nt: TGTGCCAGCAGCCAACGGCAGAACACCGGGGAGCTGTTTTTT
abundance: once
len: 14
v_gene: TRBV14
j_gene: TRBJ2-2
d_gene: NA

CDR3aa: CSAGGASVSYEQYF
CDR3nt: TGCAGCGCTGGTGGGGCTAGCGTCTCCTACGAGCAGTACTTC
abundance: once
len: 14
v_gene: TRBV29-1
j_gene: TRBJ2-7
d_gene: NA

CDR3aa: CASDPRGSGANVLTF
CDR3nt: TGTGCCAGTGATCCTCGGGGCTCTGGGGCCAACGTCCTGACTTTC
abundance: NA
len: 15
v_gene: TRBV19
j_gene: TRBJ2-6
d_gene: NA

CDR3aa: CASSQGLAGDNEQFF
CDR3nt: TGTGCCAGCAGCCAAGGACTAGCGGGGGACAATGAGCAGTTCTTC
abundance: NA
len: 15
v_gene: TRBV3-1
j_gene: TRBJ2-1
d_gene: TRBD2

CDR3aa: CASSFEAFF
CDR3nt: TGTGCCAGCAGCTTTGAAGCTTTCTTT
abundance: NA
len: 9
v_gene: TRBV7-2
j_gene: TRBJ1-1
d_gene: NA

CDR3aa: CASSLAGQGNIQYF
CDR3nt: TGTGCCAGCAGTTTAGCTGGACAGGGGAACATTCAGTACTTC
abundance: NA
len: 14
v_gene: TRBV12-3/TRBV12-4
j_gene: TRBJ2-4
d_gene: TRBD1

CDR3aa: CSASLRSRAQFF
CDR3nt: TGCAGTGCTAGTCTCCGCTCTAGGGCGCAGTTCTTC
abundance: once
len: 12
v_gene: TRBV20-1
j_gene: TRBJ2-1
d_gene: NA

CDR3aa: CSVTGRAGNEQFF
CDR3nt: TGCAGCGTTACCGGACGGGCGGGCAATGAGCAGTTCTTC
abundance: once
len: 13
v_gene: TRBV29-1
j_gene: TRBJ2-1
d_gene: NA

CDR3aa: CASSQFLGTYEQYF
CDR3nt: TGCGCCAGCAGTCAATTCCTGGGAACCTACGAGCAGTACTTC
abundance: NA
len: 14
v_gene: TRBV23-1
j_gene: TRBJ2-7
d_gene: NA

CDR3aa: CASSAPSLYNSPLHF
CDR3nt: TGTGCCAGCAGTGCCCCGTCACTTTATAATTCACCCCTCCACTTT
abundance: NA
len: 15
v_gene: TRBV27
j_gene: TRBJ1-6
d_gene: NA

CDR3aa: CAWRRGPNYGYTF
CDR3nt: TGTGCCTGGAGGAGGGGGCCCAACTATGGCTACACCTTC
abundance: NA
len: 13
v_gene: TRBV30
j_gene: TRBJ1-2
d_gene: TRBD1

CDR3aa: CASSTQWTPAEAFF
CDR3nt: TGTGCCAGCAGCACCCAGTGGACGCCGGCTGAAGCTTTCTTT
abundance: NA
len: 14
v_gene: TRBV9
j_gene: TRBJ1-1
d_gene: NA

CDR3aa: CASSQGPWSYNEQFF
CDR3nt: TGCGCCAGCAGCCAAGGTCCGTGGTCCTACAATGAGCAGTTCTTC
abundance: NA
len: 15
v_gene: TRBV4-1
j_gene: TRBJ2-1
d_gene: NA

CDR3aa: CSVRDTANYGYTF
CDR3nt: TGCAGCGTCCGGGACACCGCTAACTATGGCTACACCTTC
abundance: NA
len: 13
v_gene: TRBV29-1
j_gene: TRBJ1-2
d_gene: NA

CDR3aa: CAAQNRDTEAFF
CDR3nt: TGTGCCGCACAAAACAGGGACACTGAAGCTTTCTTT
abundance: NA
len: 12
v_gene: TRBV3-1
j_gene: TRBJ1-1
d_gene: NA

CDR3aa: CSARGTGFSVYGYTF
CDR3nt: TGCAGTGCTAGGGGGACTGGGTTTTCGGTCTATGGCTACACCTTC
abundance: NA
len: 15
v_gene: TRBV20-1
j_gene: TRBJ1-2
d_gene: NA

CDR3aa: CASIGRSYEQYF
CDR3nt: TGTGCCAGCATCGGACGGTCCTACGAGCAGTACTTC
abundance: NA
len: 12
v_gene: TRBV6-5
j_gene: TRBJ2-7
d_gene: NA

CDR3aa: CASSLEVRSEQYF
CDR3nt: TGTGCCAGCAGCTTAGAAGTACGTTCCGAGCAGTACTTC
abundance: NA
len: 13
v_gene: TRBV11-2
j_gene: TRBJ2-7
d_gene: NA

CDR3aa: CASSFLGATYAFF
CDR3nt: TGTGCCAGCAGTTTTTTGGGGGCGACATACGCTTTCTTT
abundance: NA
len: 13
v_gene: TRBV28
j_gene: TRBJ1-1
d_gene: NA

CDR3aa: CATAPGQGQETQYF
CDR3nt: TGCGCCACTGCACCGGGACAGGGACAAGAGACCCAGTACTTC
abundance: NA
len: 14
v_gene: TRBV5-1
j_gene: TRBJ2-5
d_gene: TRBD1

CDR3aa: CSVGPVRGGDTQYF
CDR3nt: TGCAGCGTCGGTCCGGTACGGGGCGGAGATACGCAGTATTTT
abundance: NA
len: 14
v_gene: TRBV29-1
j_gene: TRBJ2-3
d_gene: NA

CDR3aa: CASSLPLTSGRMYF
CDR3nt: TGTGCCAGCAGCTTACCTCTGACTAGCGGGAGAATGTACTTC
abundance: NA
len: 14
v_gene: TRBV7-2
j_gene: TRBJ2-7
d_gene: TRBD2